In its sample, the clone carrying this TCR beta chain was seen once. Its antigen is still unknown. This sample was included in a study of T cell repertoires in cytomegalovirus infection. Study summary: Matching HLA type, along with CMV infection, was indicated by public TCR beta signatures.

Each CDR3 protein is one row after TCRdb ran MiXCR on the reads. The data contain more than 400,000 distinct CDR3 sequences, approximately 25% of them singletons. Germline values: CDR1 GTSNPN, CDR2 SVGIG (reference sequence). V was pared by 5 bases and J by 5 bases, with 12 bases between. The CDR3 loop spans 13 amino acids. Overall study results and limits: The ex vivo response was dominated by HLA-C-restricted CMV-specific TCR beta clonotypes. Summed public TCR beta family frequency identified CMV carriers bearing the relevant HLA.

The rearrangement uses TRBV30 and TRBJ1-4, with unresolved D. The TCR comes from a human donor in good health (CMV status not recorded). Some clones in this sample may be carry-over from other donors' samples. Sequenced input: PBMCs. The CDR3 region is CAWGRQENEKLFF. The CDR3 DNA sequence: TGTGCCTGGGGGAGGCAGGAAAATGAAAAACTGTTTTTT.